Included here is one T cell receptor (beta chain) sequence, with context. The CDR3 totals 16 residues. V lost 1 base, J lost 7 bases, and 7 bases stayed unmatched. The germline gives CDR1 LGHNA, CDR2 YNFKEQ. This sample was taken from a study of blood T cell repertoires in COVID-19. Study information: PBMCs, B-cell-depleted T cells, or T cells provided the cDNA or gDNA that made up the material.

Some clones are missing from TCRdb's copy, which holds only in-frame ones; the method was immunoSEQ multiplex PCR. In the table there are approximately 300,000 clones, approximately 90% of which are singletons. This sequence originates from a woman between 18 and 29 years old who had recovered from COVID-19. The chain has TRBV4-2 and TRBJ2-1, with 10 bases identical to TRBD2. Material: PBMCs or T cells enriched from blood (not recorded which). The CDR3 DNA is TGTGCCAGCAGCCAAGCGGGTCTAGCGGGAGAGAATGAGCAGTTCTTC. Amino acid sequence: CASSQAGLAGENEQFF.